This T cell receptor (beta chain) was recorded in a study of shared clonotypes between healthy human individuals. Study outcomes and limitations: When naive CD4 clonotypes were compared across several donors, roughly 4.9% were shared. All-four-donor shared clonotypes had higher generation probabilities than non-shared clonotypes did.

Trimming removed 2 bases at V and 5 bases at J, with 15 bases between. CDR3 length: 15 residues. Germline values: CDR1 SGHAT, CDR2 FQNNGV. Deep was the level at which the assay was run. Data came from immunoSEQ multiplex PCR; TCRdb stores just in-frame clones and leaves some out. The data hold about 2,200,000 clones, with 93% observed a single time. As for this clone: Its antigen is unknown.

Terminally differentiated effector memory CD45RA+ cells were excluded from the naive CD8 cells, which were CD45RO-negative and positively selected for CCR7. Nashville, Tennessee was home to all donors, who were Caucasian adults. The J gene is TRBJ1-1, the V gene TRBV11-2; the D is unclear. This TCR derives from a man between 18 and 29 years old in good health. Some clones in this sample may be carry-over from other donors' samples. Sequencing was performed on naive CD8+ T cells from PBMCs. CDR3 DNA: TGTGCCAGCAGCTTAACCGCCGGAGGGCAGACTGAAGCTTTCTTT. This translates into CASSLTAGGQTEAFF.